This T cell receptor (beta chain) was identified in a study of blood T cells in healthy people across ages. Per the germline V gene, CDR1 is DFQATT and CDR2 is SNEGSKA (reference sequence). Deletions cut 2 bases from V and 1 base from J, with 7 bases between. This CDR3 has 13 amino acids. With a J-beta primer mix and a sample-barcoded 5' primer, a second PCR ran roughly 6 to 11 cycles. Each of the cDNA molecules was tagged by a template-switch adaptor with 12 random nucleotides. Each CDR3 protein gets one entry after TCRdb re-called the 5' RACE reads with MiXCR. The repertoire has more than 650,000 distinct CDR3 sequences, about 53% of them found once; the top ten carry about two fifths.

This clonotype was sampled from a man older than 75 in good health. The source material was blood. The chain is built from TRBV20-1 and TRBJ2-3; D tentatively fits TRBD1 or TRBD2 (5 bases each). The CDR3 is CSARRGGTDTQYF. CDR3 coding DNA: TGCAGTGCTAGACGAGGGGGCACAGATACGCAGTATTTT.